This T cell receptor (beta chain) derives from a study of T-cell reconstitution after alpha-beta-depleted transplantation in children. Study-wide findings and caveats: When one year had passed after transplant, most T-cell counts and diversity came from newly produced T cells. About two months after transplant, alpha-beta T cells reportedly came from several hundred expanded graft clones.

Germline CDR1 MDHEN, CDR2 SYDVKM. CDR3 length: 12 residues. Deletions cut 4 bases from V and 6 bases from J, with 9 bases between. Preparation of the TCRbeta library was carried out with unique molecular identifiers. In TCRdb, the PCR reads were re-called with MiXCR into one record per CDR3 protein. The sample carries 780,000 or so distinct CDR3 sequences, roughly 15% recorded once. In this sample, this clonotype turned up a few times. What it binds is not known. The clonotype was recovered from a male patient aged 10 to 17 who had a stem cell transplant for acute lymphoblastic leukemia, so the T cells may come from the graft donor. The specimen comprised PBMCs, mostly from graft donor cells, sampled 360 days after TCRalphabeta/CD19-depleted stem cell transplant. The chain links TRBV28 to TRBJ1-1; D not resolved. The CDR3 here is CASSSSPPEAFF. CDR3 in DNA: TGTGCCAGCAGTTCGAGTCCTCCTGAAGCTTTCTTT.